The 13 T cell receptor beta chains presented below share a single source sample, sequenced in a study of CD8 T cells in Susac syndrome. The RNA input was about 0.5 to 1 ug, and it was reverse transcribed with random hexamers. One entry per CDR3 protein, called by TCRdb with MiXCR from the immunoSEQ multiplex PCR reads. In the table there are about 430,000 distinct CDR3 sequences, roughly 85% of which are singletons. Input material: CD8+ T cells from PBMCs. The receptors were gathered from a human donor with multiple sclerosis.

The rearrangement links TRBV7-9 to TRBJ2-7; TRBD1 matches 8 bases. The germline V gene has CDR1 SEHNR and CDR2 FQNEAQ (reference sequence). Losses at the gene ends were 1 base for V and 2 bases for J; bases not matched to a gene: 7. The CDR3 runs to 16 residues. The CDR3 is CASSLVRQGFTYEQYF. In DNA form, the CDR3 reads TGTGCCAGCAGCTTAGTTCGACAGGGGTTTACCTACGAGCAGTACTTC.

The chain has TRBV19 and TRBJ2-5; 7 bases are shared with TRBD1. The CDR3 totals 14 residues. V shed 3 bases, J shed 1 base, and the junction held 2 bases outside the gene matches. CDR1 LNHDA and CDR2 SQIVND come from the germline V gene (reference sequence). The CDR3 DNA reads TGTGCCAGTAGTATGACAGGGCTCCAAGAGACCCAGTACTTC. Amino acid sequence: CASSMTGLQETQYF.

This clonotype was seen once. The CDR3 region is CASIPRGGSRLDEQFF. DNA of the CDR3: TGTGCCAGCATCCCGAGGGGCGGGAGTAGGTTGGATGAGCAGTTCTTC. This sequence joins TRBV3-1 and TRBJ2-1; 7 bases are shared with TRBD2. V lost 7 bases and J lost 8; bases outside the gene matches: 17. The CDR3 length is 16 residues. CDR1 is LGHDT, CDR2 YNNKEL, per germline (reference sequence).

The V call is TRBV3-1, the J call TRBJ1-5; 9 nucleotides match TRBD1. Germline lookup yields CDR1 LGHDT and CDR2 YNNKEL (reference sequence). V lost 0 bases to trimming and J lost 1 base; unmatched junction nucleotides: 4. This CDR3 is 17 amino acids long. The CDR3: CASSQDGDRVSNQPQHF. CDR3 DNA: TGTGCCAGCAGCCAAGATGGGGACAGGGTGAGCAATCAGCCCCAGCATTTT. Variable domain in full (rest from reference TRBV3-1 and TRBJ1-5): DTAVSQTPKYLVTQMGNDKSIKCEQNLGHDTMYWYKQDSKKFLKIMFSYNNKELIINETVPNRFSPKSPDKAHLNLHINSLELGDSAVYFCASSQDGDRVSNQPQHFGDGTRLSIL.

This rearrangement joins TRBV3-1 to TRBJ2-7; 7 positions match TRBD1. The germline CDR1 and CDR2 sequences are LGHDT and YNNKEL (reference sequence). J lost 3 bases, V lost 1 base, and 6 bases had no gene match. This CDR3 contains 15 residues. CDR3 sequence reads: CASSQALGTDYEQYF. The CDR3 bases are TGTGCCAGCAGCCAAGCACTGGGGACAGACTACGAGCAGTACTTC.

This sequence joins TRBV4-1 and TRBJ2-5; TRBD2 aligns across 9 bases. The length of the CDR3 is 16 residues. V lost 3 bases and J lost 5; bases outside the gene matches: 10. The germline V gene encodes CDR1 MGHRA and CDR2 YSYEKL. CDR3 residues: CASSHRAGGPGETQYF. In nucleotides, the CDR3 is TGCGCCAGCAGCCATCGTGCGGGGGGGCCTGGGGAGACCCAGTACTTC.

The table lists this clonotype with a few counts. This rearrangement joins TRBV6-1 to TRBJ2-5; 9 bases are shared with TRBD2. The J segment lost 0 bases and the V segment lost 10 bases, leaving 9 bases of the junction unmatched. The length of the CDR3 is 15 residues. CDR1 is MNHNS and CDR2 is SASEGT in the germline V gene. CDR3 sequence: CATSPLAGDQETQYF. CDR3 in DNA: TGTGCCACCAGCCCCTTAGCGGGGGACCAAGAGACCCAGTACTTC.

In DNA, the CDR3 is TGTGCCTGGGCGACAGGTAGCTCCTACGAGCAGTACTTC. Translated, it gives CAWATGSSYEQYF. The chain joins TRBV30 to TRBJ2-7; a weak D match, TRBD1 (6 bases). Trimming pared 5 bases from V and 0 bases from J, leaving 11 bases between. Germline CDR1 is GTSNPN and CDR2 is SVGIG (reference sequence). This CDR3 has 13 residues. The full variable domain, completed using reference TRBV30 and TRBJ2-7, is SQTIHQWPATLVQPVGSPLSLECTVEGTSNPNLYWYRQAAGRGLQLLFYSVGIGQISSEVPQNLSASRPQDRQFILSSKKLLLSDSGFYLCAWATGSSYEQYFGPGTRLTVT.

The chain is built from TRBV2 and TRBJ1-2, with D hard to call. V was shortened by 11 bases and J by 1 base, with 14 bases between the two germline ends. The CDR3 sequence is 13 residues long. Germline loops: CDR1 SNHLY, CDR2 FYNNEI. The CDR3 reads CADHGLDNYGYTF. CDR3 nucleotides: TGTGCCGACCACGGGCTGGATAACTATGGCTACACCTTC.

This sequence joins TRBV20-1 and TRBJ2-5; 7 bases match TRBD2. Germline V CDR1 and CDR2: DFQATT, SNEGSKA (reference sequence). This CDR3 is 13 amino acids long. V shed 3 bases and J 3 bases; nucleotides not matched to a gene: 4. The CDR3 DNA follows: TGCAGTGCTAGTAGGCTAGCGGAAGAGACCCAGTACTTC. Protein product: CSASRLAEETQYF.

CDR3 sequence reads: CASSRDAWGPYEQYF. In nucleotides, the CDR3 is TGTGCCAGCAGCCGCGACGCATGGGGGCCGTACGAGCAGTACTTC. The J gene is TRBJ2-7, the V gene TRBV13; perhaps TRBD1 as D (6 bases). Trimming cost V 5 bases and J 4 bases, with 18 bases left between them. The CDR3 runs to 15 residues. Looked up from germline, CDR1 is PRHDT and CDR2 is FYEKMQ (reference sequence). Drawing the rest from reference TRBV13 and TRBJ2-7, the complete variable domain is AAGVIQSPRHLIKEKRETATLKCYPIPRHDTVYWYQQGPGQDPQFLISFYEKMQSDKGSIPDRFSAQQFSDYHSELNMSSLELGDSALYFCASSRDAWGPYEQYFGPGTRLTVT.

This chain's CDR3 is CASSLGQGDWPQHF. The CDR3 DNA is TGTGCCAGCAGCCTCGGACAGGGGGATTGGCCCCAGCATTTT. The chain combines TRBV6-1 with TRBJ1-5; 10 bases fit TRBD1. The V segment lost 6 bases and the J segment 9 bases; nucleotides outside the gene matches: 8. From germline, CDR1 is MNHNS and CDR2 SASEGT. This CDR3 is built from 14 residues.

V and J are TRBV6-1 and TRBJ2-1, with TRBD1 identical over 7 bases. The CDR3 runs to 16 residues. Germline assignment: CDR1 MNHNS and CDR2 SASEGT. After removal of 3 bases from V and 5 bases from J, the junction contained 10 bases not matched to a gene. The CDR3 coding sequence is TGTGCCAGCAGTGACCACAGGGGAGCGTTCAACAATGAGCAGTTCTTC. Amino acid sequence: CASSDHRGAFNNEQFF.